Shown below are 13 T cell receptor beta chains from a single sample sequenced in a study of blood T cells in healthy people across ages. For the second PCR, which ran for about 7 to 11 cycles, a sample-barcoded 5' primer and a J-beta primer mix were used. TCRdb re-derived calls from the 5' RACE reads in MiXCR, one entry per CDR3 protein. The sample consists of about 900,000 distinct CDR3 sequences, around 62% of them appearing once. Sequencing was done on a sample of blood. Receptor source: a man younger than 40 in good health.

To note about this clonotype: One end of the junction fails to match germline, which may point to a read error. The CDR3 protein is CAGSGDGRRNEKLFF. The DNA of the CDR3 is TGTGCCGGCAGTGGGGACGGGAGGCGTAATGAAAAACTGTTTTTT. The gene calls are TRBV25-1 and TRBJ1-4, with D maybe TRBD1 (5 bases). In germline, CDR1 is MGHDK, CDR2 SYGVNS. This CDR3 region has 15 residues.

This clonotype turned up a few times. The genes are TRBV4-3 and TRBJ2-2; no clear D. Trimming removed 1 base from V and 2 bases from J, with 8 bases in between. The CDR3 is 15 residues long. Germline lookup yields CDR1 LGHNA and CDR2 YSLEER. Written as DNA, the CDR3 is TGCGCCAGCAGCCAAGGGGTCGTAAACACCGGGGAGCTGTTTTTT. Translation gives CASSQGVVNTGELFF.

In its sample, this clonotype was seen a few times. V is TRBV28 and J is TRBJ2-7, with unresolved D. The V gene lost 3 bases and the J gene lost 5 bases, with 5 bases spanning the gap. CDR1 and CDR2 from the germline V gene are MDHEN and SYDVKM. CDR3 length equals 11 residues. CDR3 residues: CASSFRNEQYF. The CDR3 nucleotides read TGTGCCAGCAGTTTCCGGAACGAGCAGTACTTC.

CDR3 sequence (DNA): TGTGCCAGCAGCAAATATGGCTACACCTTC. This codes for CASSKYGYTF. The gene calls are TRBV21-1 and TRBJ1-2. TRBV21-1 is flagged as a pseudogene. CDR3 length: 10 residues.

This sequence joins TRBV7-3 and TRBJ1-2, with 7 bases lining up with TRBD1. V lost 5 bases, J lost 2 bases, and 5 bases stayed unmatched. Germline V gene sequence: CDR1 SGHTA, CDR2 FQGTGA. The CDR3 is made up of 14 amino acids. The CDR3 coding sequence is TGTGCCAGCAGCCTCACGACAGGGAACTATGGCTACACCTTC. Encoded protein: CASSLTTGNYGYTF.

This clonotype has a handful of counts. The chain links TRBV10-3 to TRBJ2-4; D possibly uses TRBD1 or TRBD2 (5 bases each). The DNA end is more similar to TRBJ2-7, so the J call may be wrong. CDR3 length: 13 residues. Per the germline V gene, CDR1 is ENHRY and CDR2 is SYGVKD. CDR3 nucleotide sequence: TGTGCCATCAGGGGGACGGTTTACTACGAGCAGTACTTC. Translation gives CAIRGTVYYEQYF.

The chain joins TRBV12-3 or TRBV12-4 to TRBJ2-7; 7 bases map to TRBD1. The CDR3 has 16 amino acids. V was pared by 3 bases and J by 2 bases, with 10 bases of the junction left unmatched. CDR3 sequence (DNA): TGTGCCAGCAGTTTCCCCCCCGGACAGGTTCCCTACGAGCAGTACTTC. It is translated as CASSFPPGQVPYEQYF.

The V gene is TRBV15, the J gene TRBJ2-7; no reliable D call. Trimming cost V 0 bases and J 2 bases, with 8 bases left between them. The CDR3 extends over 14 amino acids. CDR1 LNHNV and CDR2 YYDKDF come from the germline V gene (reference sequence). The CDR3 sequence is CATSRDLQAYEQYF. The CDR3 DNA reads as TGTGCCACCAGCAGAGATTTGCAGGCCTACGAGCAGTACTTC.

In its sample, this clonotype was seen many times. DNA of the CDR3: TGTGCCAGCAAGTCGGGCAGCTCCTACGAGCAGTACTTC. The encoded protein is CASKSGSSYEQYF. The chain has TRBV27 and TRBJ2-7; D gene ambiguous. The CDR3 is 13 residues long. Germline loops: CDR1 MNHEY, CDR2 SMNVEV (reference sequence). Trimming removed 7 bases at V and 0 bases at J, with 10 bases between.

This clonotype came up a few times. This chain links TRBV12-3 or TRBV12-4 with TRBJ2-3, with TRBD2 identical over 16 bases. This CDR3 has 19 residues. Losses at the gene ends were 1 base for V and 3 bases for J; bases not matched to a gene: 7. CDR3 in amino acids: CASSLGGLAGGPETDTQYF. CDR3 coding DNA: TGTGCCAGCAGTTTAGGGGGACTAGCGGGGGGGCCCGAGACAGATACGCAGTATTTT.

This rearrangement joins TRBV7-6 to TRBJ2-5; perhaps TRBD2 as D (6 bases). The CDR3 contains 15 residues. CDR1 and CDR2 from the germline V gene are SGHVS and FNYEAQ. The ends were cut back, 2 bases at V and 1 base at J, with 11 bases in the middle. CDR3 protein: CASSLNRDSQETQYF. CDR3 sequence (DNA): TGTGCCAGCAGCTTAAACCGGGACTCCCAAGAGACCCAGTACTTC.

The chain carries TRBV7-2 and TRBJ2-6; D is possibly TRBD1 (6 bases). The V gene's germline CDR1 is SGHTA and CDR2 FQGNSA. V lost 2 bases to trimming and J lost 4 bases, with 15 bases between them. This CDR3 region has 17 residues. The CDR3 sequence: CASSLLTGKGGANVLTF. The DNA for the CDR3 is TGTGCCAGCAGCTTACTGACAGGAAAAGGAGGGGCCAACGTCCTGACTTTC.

This clonotype has more than one count but fewer than ten. The V gene is TRBV15, the J gene TRBJ2-4, with a possible D match to TRBD1 (5 bases). Germline V CDR1 and CDR2: LNHNV, YYDKDF (reference sequence). The CDR3 contains 14 residues. V lost 0 bases to trimming and J lost 6 bases, with 9 bases between them. CDR3 region: CATSREGQLNIQYF. The CDR3 DNA reads TGTGCCACCAGCAGAGAGGGGCAGTTAAACATTCAGTACTTC.